This TCR beta chain appears in the sequencing data of a study of shared clonotypes between healthy human individuals. The input for sorted-subset replicate PCRs was around 200 ng DNA, tens of thousands of T cell genomes. Sequencing was performed with immunoSEQ multiplex PCR; in TCRdb, only in-frame clones are kept and a portion is missing. Among 2 million to 2.5 million clones, 85% to 95% were seen once, and the ten largest hold about 0.36%. Germline CDR1 MNHEY, CDR2 SMNVEV (reference sequence). V lost 2 bases, J lost 2 bases, and 12 bases stayed unmatched. The CDR3 covers 17 residues. The TCR originated in a man between 18 and 35 years old in good health. Some clones in this sample may be carry-over from other donors' samples. The gene calls are TRBV27 and TRBJ2-7; 7 bases agree with TRBD2. Sequencing used naive CD4+ T cells from PBMCs. As to subset: CD45RA+ positively selected. CDR3 region: CASSLLGEGGSAYEQYF. As DNA, the CDR3 is TGTGCCAGCAGTTTACTGGGCGAGGGCGGGAGTGCCTACGAGCAGTACTTC.